The rows below give T cell receptor beta chains drawn from one sample of a study of shared clonotypes between healthy human individuals. The protocol was immunoSEQ multiplex PCR, while the TCRdb copy is restricted to in-frame clones and leaves out a portion. The sample gives about 2.3 million clones, approximately 90% of which show up once; 0.3% to 0.4% is in the top ten. The material sequenced was naive CD4+ T cells from PBMCs. Receptors originate from a young man in good health. Some clones in this sample may be carry-over from other donors' samples. The CDR3 runs from the conserved cysteine through the conserved F or W. The D gene is left open where the match is weak. Expanded clones are given a class, and other clones once, few, many or no size at all.

v_gene,abundance,d_gene,CDR3aa
TRBV18,NA,NA,CASSPGTVTYEQYF
TRBV7-3,once,NA,CASSSSPSTGELFF
TRBV7-7,NA,TRBD1,CASSPSGRGTYNEQFF
TRBV11-2,NA,TRBD1,CASSLAAGGFNQPQHF
TRBV29-1,NA,TRBD1,CSVTGILRVEQYF
TRBV5-1,NA,TRBD2,CASSSQTSGRPGETQYF
TRBV27,NA,NA,CASRQISSGNTIYF
TRBV19,NA,TRBD1,CASGGGAREKLFF
TRBV30,NA,NA,CAWTSGNTIYF
TRBV9,NA,NA,CASSETGRTDTQYF
TRBV27,once,NA,CASSTRGDYEQYF
TRBV6-6,NA,NA,CASSYGSSYNEQFF
TRBV28,NA,TRBD1,CASRASGQPSGANVLTF
TRBV14,NA,NA,CASSPGPNEQYF
TRBV6-6,NA,NA,CASSSRDPGDTQYF
TRBV13,NA,TRBD2,CASSPRASGTHEQYF
TRBV28,NA,TRBD2,CASSNPRREGLAKNIQYF
TRBV18,NA,NA,CASSQTGRGTDTQYF
TRBV28,NA,NA,CASSVGLGGNQPQHF
TRBV4-1,NA,NA,CASSQPQENTEAFF
TRBV6-6,once,NA,CASNSLRSYTF
TRBV12-1,NA,NA,CASSAGVRGEDTEAFF
TRBV9,NA,TRBD2,CASSAGLAGVGTDTQYF
TRBV5-1,NA,NA,CASNVGSQETQYF
TRBV7-3,NA,TRBD2,CASSLRFGPLAGGNNEQFF
TRBV14,NA,TRBD2,CASSQELAGRGEQFF
TRBV19,few,TRBD1,CASIRTGGTEAFF
TRBV27,NA,TRBD1,CASSQTGMGGYTF
TRBV1,NA,NA,CTSSQDGGVRQENLVNSNQPQHF
TRBV7-3,NA,TRBD2,CASSLGTSAYNEQFF
TRBV29-1,NA,TRBD2,CSVDRLAGGYNEQFF
TRBV27,NA,TRBD2,CASSFREGGYEQYF
TRBV5-1,NA,NA,CASSLNRNYGYTF
TRBV6-6,NA,TRBD1,CASTEGDRNTGELFF
TRBV9,NA,NA,CASSVEGMNTEAFF
TRBV6-5,NA,NA,CASGRLNTEAFF
TRBV5-1,NA,TRBD1,CASSDQGVETQYF
TRBV4-1,NA,NA,CASSQGQQGPSRQYF
TRBV6-6,NA,TRBD1,CASKNRGGYTF
TRBV5-6,NA,TRBD1,CASSRDRGSTDTQYF
TRBV7-6,NA,NA,CASSLVGGSASYNEQFF
TRBV2,NA,TRBD1,CASSPQGARTEAFF